The present TCR beta chain was sequenced within a study of a mutant IDH1 vaccine in newly diagnosed glioma. This CDR3 is 11 amino acids long. CDR1 and CDR2 from the germline V gene are SQVTM and ANQGSEA. Trimming took off 3 bases at V and 8 bases at J, with 8 bases between the two ends. Described time point: week 47, end of study. Vaccination comprised doses that each held 300 ug of mutant IDH1 20-mer peptide, plus topical imiquimod. TCRdb's copy holds only in-frame clones and misses some; the assay was immunoSEQ multiplex PCR. The table shows over 75,000 clones, with around four fifths occurring only once. About this clone: Its antigen is unidentified.

This chain joins TRBV29-1 and TRBJ2-1; D is unclear. This specimen was PBMCs, taken from a glioma patient whose treatment included an IDH1 peptide vaccine. The sequence was obtained from a man aged 40-50 years with glioma. CDR3 in DNA: TGCAGCGTTGACCGTGGGGATGAGCAGTTCTTC. It codes for CSVDRGDEQFF.